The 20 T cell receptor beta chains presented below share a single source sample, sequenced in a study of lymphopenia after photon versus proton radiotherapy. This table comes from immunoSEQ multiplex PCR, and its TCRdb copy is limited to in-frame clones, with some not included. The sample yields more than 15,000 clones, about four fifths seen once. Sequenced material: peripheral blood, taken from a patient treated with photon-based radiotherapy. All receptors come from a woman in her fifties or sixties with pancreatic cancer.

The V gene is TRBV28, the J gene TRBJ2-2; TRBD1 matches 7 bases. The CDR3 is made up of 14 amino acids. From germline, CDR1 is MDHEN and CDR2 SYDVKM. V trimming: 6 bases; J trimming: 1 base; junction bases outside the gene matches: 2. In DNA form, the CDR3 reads TGTGCCAGCAGCTGGACAGGGAACACCGGGGAGCTGTTTTTT. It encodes CASSWTGNTGELFF.

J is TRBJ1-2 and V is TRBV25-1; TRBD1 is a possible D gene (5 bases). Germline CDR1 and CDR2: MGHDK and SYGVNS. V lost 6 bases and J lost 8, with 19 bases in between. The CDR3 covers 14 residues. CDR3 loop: CASSQPQTGGGYTF. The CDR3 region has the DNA TGTGCCAGCAGCCAACCACAAACGGGGGGGGGCTACACCTTC.

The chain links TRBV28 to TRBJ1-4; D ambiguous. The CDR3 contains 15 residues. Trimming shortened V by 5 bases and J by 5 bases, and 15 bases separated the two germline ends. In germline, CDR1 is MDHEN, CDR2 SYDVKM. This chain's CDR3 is CASSTRRWENEKLFF. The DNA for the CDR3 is TGTGCCAGCAGTACTCGTCGATGGGAGAATGAAAAACTGTTTTTT.

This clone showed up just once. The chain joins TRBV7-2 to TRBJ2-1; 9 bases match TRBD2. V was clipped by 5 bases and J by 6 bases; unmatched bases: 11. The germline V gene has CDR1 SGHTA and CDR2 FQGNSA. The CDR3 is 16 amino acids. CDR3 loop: CASSPEVGTSFNEQFF. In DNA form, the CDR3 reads TGTGCCAGCAGCCCAGAAGTAGGGACTAGCTTCAATGAGCAGTTCTTC.

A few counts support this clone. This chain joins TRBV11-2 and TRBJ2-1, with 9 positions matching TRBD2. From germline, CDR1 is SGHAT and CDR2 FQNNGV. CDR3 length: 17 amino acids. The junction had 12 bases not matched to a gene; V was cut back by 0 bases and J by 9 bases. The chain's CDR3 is CASSLDLSGLAGIEQFF. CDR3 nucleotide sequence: TGTGCCAGCAGCTTAGATCTTAGTGGGCTAGCGGGGATTGAGCAGTTCTTC.

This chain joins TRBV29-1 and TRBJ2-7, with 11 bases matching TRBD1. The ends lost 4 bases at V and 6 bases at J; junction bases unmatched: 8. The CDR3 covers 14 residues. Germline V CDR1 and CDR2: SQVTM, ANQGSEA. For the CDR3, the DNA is TGCAGCGTTGTAGGATGGACAGGGGGCGGCGAGCAGTACTTC. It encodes CSVVGWTGGGEQYF.

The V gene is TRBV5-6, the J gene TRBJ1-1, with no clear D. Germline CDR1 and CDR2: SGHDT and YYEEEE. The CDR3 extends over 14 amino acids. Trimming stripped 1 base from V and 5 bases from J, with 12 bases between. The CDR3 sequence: CASSLNRGWTEAFF. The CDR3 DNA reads TGTGCCAGCAGCTTGAACCGGGGATGGACTGAAGCTTTCTTT.

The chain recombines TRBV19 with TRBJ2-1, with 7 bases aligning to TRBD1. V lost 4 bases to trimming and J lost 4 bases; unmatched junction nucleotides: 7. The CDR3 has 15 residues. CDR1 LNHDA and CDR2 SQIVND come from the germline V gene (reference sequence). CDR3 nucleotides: TGTGCCAGTAGTACCCCTGACAGGGAGTACAATGAGCAGTTCTTC. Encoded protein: CASSTPDREYNEQFF.

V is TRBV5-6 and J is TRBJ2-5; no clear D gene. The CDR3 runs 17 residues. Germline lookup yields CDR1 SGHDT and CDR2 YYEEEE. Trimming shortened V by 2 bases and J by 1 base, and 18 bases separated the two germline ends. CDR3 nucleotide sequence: TGTGCCAGCAGCTTCATTGTGTTGGCCAATACCCAAGAGACCCAGTACTTC. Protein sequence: CASSFIVLANTQETQYF.

The CDR3 reads CASSLGVGTHQPQHF. The CDR3, as DNA: TGTGCCAGCAGCTTAGGGGTAGGGACTCATCAGCCCCAGCATTTT. The chain links TRBV11-2 to TRBJ1-5; possibly TRBD1 for D (5 bases). The V end lost 1 base, the J end lost 5 bases, and 12 bases lay between the germline ends. This CDR3 contains 15 residues. Germline CDR1 reads SGHAT; CDR2 reads FQNNGV.

CDR3 protein: CASRSAEGWNTEAFF. CDR3 nucleotides: TGTGCCAGCAGGTCGGCGGAGGGGTGGAACACTGAAGCTTTCTTT. V gene TRBV27 combines with J gene TRBJ1-1; weak D call: TRBD1 (5 bases). Germline V CDR1 and CDR2: MNHEY, SMNVEV (reference sequence). Trimming took off 6 bases at V and 1 base at J, with 15 bases between the two ends. This CDR3 contains 15 residues.

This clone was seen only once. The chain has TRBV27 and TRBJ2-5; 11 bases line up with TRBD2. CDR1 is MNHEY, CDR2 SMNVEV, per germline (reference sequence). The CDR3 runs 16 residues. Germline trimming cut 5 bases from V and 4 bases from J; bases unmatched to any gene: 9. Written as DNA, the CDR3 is TGTGCCAGCAGTCCGCGACTAGCGGGGCTCGGAGAGACCCAGTACTTC. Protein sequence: CASSPRLAGLGETQYF.

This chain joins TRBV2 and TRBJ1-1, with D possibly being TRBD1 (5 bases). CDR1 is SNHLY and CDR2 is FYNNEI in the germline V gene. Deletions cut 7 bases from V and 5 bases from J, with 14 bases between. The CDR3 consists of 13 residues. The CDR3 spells CASNGGGSTEAFF. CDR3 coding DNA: TGTGCCAGCAACGGGGGAGGGAGTACTGAAGCTTTCTTT. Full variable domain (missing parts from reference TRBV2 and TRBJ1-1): EPEVTQTPSHQVTQMGQEVILRCVPISNHLYFYWYRQILGQKVEFLVSFYNNEISEKSEIFDDQFSVERPDGSNFTLKIRSTKLEDSAMYFCASNGGGSTEAFFGQGTRLTVV.

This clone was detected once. The CDR3 nucleotides are TGTGCCAGCAGTGAAACTTCCCCGGGGACTGAAGCTTTCTTT. Its protein is CASSETSPGTEAFF. The chain uses TRBV6-1 and TRBJ1-1; D not resolved. Germline loops: CDR1 MNHNS, CDR2 SASEGT. V gave up 2 bases and J gave up 5 bases, with 12 bases separating them. The CDR3 has 14 residues.

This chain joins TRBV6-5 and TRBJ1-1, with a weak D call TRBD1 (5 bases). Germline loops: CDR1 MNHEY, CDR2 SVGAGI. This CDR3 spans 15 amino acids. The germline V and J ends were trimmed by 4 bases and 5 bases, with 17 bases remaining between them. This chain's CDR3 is CASSSPPRDGTEAFF. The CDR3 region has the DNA TGTGCCAGCAGTTCACCGCCCAGGGATGGAACTGAAGCTTTCTTT.

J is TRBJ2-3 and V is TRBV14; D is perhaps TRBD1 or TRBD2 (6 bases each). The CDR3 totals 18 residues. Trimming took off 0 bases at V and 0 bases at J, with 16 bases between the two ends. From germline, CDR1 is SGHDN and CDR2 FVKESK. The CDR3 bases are TGTGCCAGCAGCCAAGAAGGGGGAGGAGCGGTTAGCACAGATACGCAGTATTTT. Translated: CASSQEGGGAVSTDTQYF.

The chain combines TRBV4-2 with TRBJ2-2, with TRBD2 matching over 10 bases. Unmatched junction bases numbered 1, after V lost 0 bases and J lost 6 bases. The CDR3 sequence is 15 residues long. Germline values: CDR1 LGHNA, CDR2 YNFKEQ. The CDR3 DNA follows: TGTGCCAGCAGCCAAGAAGCGGGAGGGCCCGGGGAGCTGTTTTTT. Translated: CASSQEAGGPGELFF.

DNA of the CDR3: TGCGCCAGCAGCTCCGTTCCCGAGATTTCCTACGAGCAGTACTTC. Its protein is CASSSVPEISYEQYF. The chain is built from TRBV5-1 and TRBJ2-7; D gene uncertain. From germline, CDR1 is SGHRS and CDR2 YFSETQ. CDR3 length: 15 amino acids. Trimming took 3 bases from V and 1 from J, leaving 14 bases between them.

CDR3 loop: CASSFQGTSDNEQFF. The CDR3 nucleotides read TGTGCCAGCAGCTTTCAAGGGACTAGCGACAATGAGCAGTTCTTC. The chain has TRBV7-3 and TRBJ2-1; 10 bases agree with TRBD2. The V gene's germline CDR1 is SGHTA and CDR2 FQGTGA. The CDR3 is 15 amino acids. The V gene end was trimmed by 3 bases and the J gene end by 5 bases; junction bases not matched to a gene: 4.

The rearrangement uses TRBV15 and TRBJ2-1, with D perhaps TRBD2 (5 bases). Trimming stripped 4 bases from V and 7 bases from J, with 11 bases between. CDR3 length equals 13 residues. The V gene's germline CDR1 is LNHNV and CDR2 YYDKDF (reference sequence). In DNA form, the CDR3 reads TGTGCCACCAGCAAGGACTGGGCAAATGAGCAGTTCTTC. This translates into CATSKDWANEQFF.